These T cell receptor beta chains were read from a single sample in a study of beta chain features in type 1 diabetes. This table comes from immunoSEQ multiplex PCR, and its TCRdb copy is limited to in-frame clones, with some not included. The table lists nearly 700,000 clones, around 15% of them singletons. Sequenced sample: naive CD4+ T cells from blood. These TCRs come from a man between 18 and 35 years old with type 1 diabetes. Both conserved end residues are part of each CDR3. D genes are given only for firm matches. The listing skips clone size in some rows; elsewhere it reads once, few, many or a size class.

>TRBJ2-1|few|TRBV29-1|.
TGCAGCGTGAGAACAGGGTCGATTAATGAGCAGTTCTTC
CSVRTGSINEQFF
>TRBJ1-1|.|TRBV7-3|.
TGTGCCAGCAGCTTAACGGCGGTGAACACTGAAGCTTTCTTT
CASSLTAVNTEAFF
>TRBJ1-6|few|TRBV28|TRBD1
TGTGCCAGCACTCCGGGACAGGGGGTTTCACCCCTCCACTTT
CASTPGQGVSPLHF
>TRBJ2-1|.|TRBV29-1|TRBD2
TGCAGCGTTGAAGTTGACTCGGGGGGAACCCCAGAGTTCTTC
CSVEVDSGGTPEFF
>TRBJ2-2|few|TRBV30|.
TGTGCCTGGAGTTCCGGCCAGGGAAGGTACGCCTCCGGGGAGCTGTTTTTT
CAWSSGQGRYASGELFF
>TRBJ1-1|once|TRBV10-3|.
TGTGCCATCAGTGATTTTCTCCGGGGAGGGTACACTGAAGCTTTCTTT
CAISDFLRGGYTEAFF
>TRBJ2-5|.|TRBV30|.
TGTGCCTGGTCCCCACTTGAAGAGACCCAGTACTTC
CAWSPLEETQYF
>TRBJ1-1|.|TRBV11-3|.
TGTGCCAGCAGCTTAGGACTGTTGAACACTGAAGCTTTCTTT
CASSLGLLNTEAFF
>TRBJ1-5|few|TRBV7-9|.
TGTGCCAGCAGCAACACGGATAGCAATCAGCCCCAGCATTTT
CASSNTDSNQPQHF
>TRBJ1-6|.|TRBV9|.
TGTGCCAGCAGCGCCTCTGGGGGCCGGTCACCCCTCCACTTT
CASSASGGRSPLHF
>TRBJ1-2|few|TRBV29-1|.
TGCAGCGTTGAAGACGGTAACTATGGCTACACCTTC
CSVEDGNYGYTF
>TRBJ2-2|.|TRBV5-4|.
TGTGCCAGCAGCTTAAACGTGGACCTGAACACCGGGGAGCTGTTTTTT
CASSLNVDLNTGELFF
>TRBJ1-1|few|TRBV4-2|.
TGTGCCAGCAGCCAAGACGGGGGAATGAACACTGAAGCTTTCTTT
CASSQDGGMNTEAFF
>TRBJ2-7|.|TRBV28|.
TGTGCCAGCACGCCCCTAGGGGGGGGCCCCTACGAGCAGTACTTC
CASTPLGGGPYEQYF
>TRBJ1-3|few|TRBV30|.
TGTGCCTCCGGGGACTCTGGAAACACCATATATTTT
CASGDSGNTIYF
>TRBJ2-1|few|TRBV14|TRBD2
TGTGCCAGCAGACCGAGCGGGGGGGCCTACAATGAGCAGTTCTTC
CASRPSGGAYNEQFF
>TRBJ2-3|few|TRBV28|.
TGTGCCAGCAGCCCACGGGGGGCCGCCACAGATACGCAGTATTTT
CASSPRGAATDTQYF
>TRBJ2-5|few|TRBV4-1|.
TGCGCCAGCAGCCAAGGGAAGGGCCGGTACCAAGAGACCCAGTACTTC
CASSQGKGRYQETQYF
>TRBJ1-5|few|TRBV2|TRBD1
TGTGCCAGCAGTGAGGGACAGGGACTTTACTCGCCCCAGCATTTT
CASSEGQGLYSPQHF
>TRBJ1-6|few|TRBV18|TRBD1
TGTGCCAGCTCACCAAGGACAGGGTCTAATTCACCCCTCCACTTT
CASSPRTGSNSPLHF
>TRBJ1-5|.|TRBV11-2|TRBD1
TGTGCCAGCAGCCTAGGGACAGGCGGCAATCAGCCCCAGCATTTT
CASSLGTGGNQPQHF
>TRBJ1-2|.|TRBV6-1|.
TGTGCCAGCAGTGACACAGTTGGCTATGGCTACACCTTC
CASSDTVGYGYTF
>TRBJ1-2|.|TRBV7-2|.
TGTGCCAGCACCTGGGCTGACATGAACTATGGCTACACCTTC
CASTWADMNYGYTF
>TRBJ1-6|few|TRBV11-2|TRBD1
TGTGCCAGCAGCTTACACCAACAGGGGAATTCACCCCTCCACTTT
CASSLHQQGNSPLHF
>TRBJ1-1|.|TRBV5-6|.
TGTGCCAGCAGCGCCAGACAGTTCATGAACACTGAAGCTTTCTTT
CASSARQFMNTEAFF
>TRBJ1-2|.|TRBV4-2|.
TGTGCCAGCAGCCAAGTCCGGGGCCAAAACTATGGCTACACCTTC
CASSQVRGQNYGYTF
>TRBJ1-1|few|TRBV25-1|.
TGTGCCAGCACTCCTTGGGGAGGGAACACTGAAGCTTTCTTT
CASTPWGGNTEAFF
>TRBJ1-6|few|TRBV5-1|TRBD1
TGCGCCAGCAGCGTGGACAGGGTGAATTCACCCCTCCACTTT
CASSVDRVNSPLHF
>TRBJ2-2|.|TRBV30|TRBD2
TGTGCCTGGAGTGCTAGCGGGGGCCCGAACACCGGGGAGCTGTTTTTT
CAWSASGGPNTGELFF
>TRBJ2-2|.|TRBV18|TRBD1
TGTGCCAGCTCCCCGGACAGGGAGTACACCGGGGAGCTGTTTTTT
CASSPDREYTGELFF
>TRBJ1-2|.|TRBV19|.
TGTGCCAGTAGTATCACCGGGTATGGCTACACCTTC
CASSITGYGYTF
>TRBJ2-7|few|TRBV11-2|.
TGTGCCAGCAGCTTCTTCTCCTACGAGCAGTACTTC
CASSFFSYEQYF
>TRBJ2-5|few|TRBV6-5|TRBD1
TGTGCCAGCAGGAACAGGGGTCAAGAGACCCAGTACTTC
CASRNRGQETQYF
>TRBJ1-1|few|TRBV30|.
TGTGCCTGGACGCTGGCCACTGAAGCTTTCTTT
CAWTLATEAFF
>TRBJ2-5|few|TRBV7-9|TRBD1
TGTGCCAGCAGCTTAGCAGGGACAGAAGAGACCCAGTACTTC
CASSLAGTEETQYF
>TRBJ2-5|.|TRBV2|.
TGTGCCAGCAGTGATTGGGGGGCTGGGGAGACCCAGTACTTC
CASSDWGAGETQYF
>TRBJ1-4|few|TRBV7-2|.
TGTGCCAGCAGCCTTTCTGTAGCGGGTGAAAAACTGTTTTTT
CASSLSVAGEKLFF
>TRBJ2-6|few|TRBV9|.
TGTGCCAGCAGCGTAGTGGGGGCTGGGGCCAACGTCCTGACTTTC
CASSVVGAGANVLTF
>TRBJ2-7|.|TRBV4-1|.
TGCGCCAGCAGCCAAATTGGTTTGAAGGGGGATAGCCACGAGCAGTACTTC
CASSQIGLKGDSHEQYF
>TRBJ2-3|few|TRBV14|.
TGTGCCAGCAGCCAAGAATGGTCCCCGAGCACAGATACGCAGTATTTT
CASSQEWSPSTDTQYF
>TRBJ2-7|.|TRBV19|TRBD1
TGTGCCAGTAGCACAGGGGGTCCGTACGAGCAGTACTTC
CASSTGGPYEQYF
>TRBJ2-2|.|TRBV2|.
TGTGCCAGCGACAACACCGGGGAGCTGTTTTTT
CASDNTGELFF
>TRBJ2-1|few|TRBV6-1|.
TGTGCCAGCAGTGATGTTGGGCAGGACAATGAGCAGTTCTTC
CASSDVGQDNEQFF
>TRBJ2-3|.|TRBV7-6|TRBD1
TGTGCCAGCAGCTTAGCCAGTGAAGGCAGGGGGCTGAGCACAGATACGCAGTATTTT
CASSLASEGRGLSTDTQYF
>TRBJ1-1|few|TRBV10-3|.
TGTGCCATCAGAACGGACGGGAACACTGAAGCTTTCTTT
CAIRTDGNTEAFF
>TRBJ1-4|few|TRBV30|TRBD1
TGTGCCTGGAGCGGACAGGCCAGCATTAATGAAAAACTGTTTTTT
CAWSGQASINEKLFF
>TRBJ2-2|few|TRBV2|TRBD1
TGTGCCAGCAGTGGGACAGGGGTGGCCGGGGAGCTGTTTTTT
CASSGTGVAGELFF
>TRBJ2-3|few|TRBV7-9|TRBD1
TGTGCCAGCAGCTCCCGGACAGGGGGCATAGATACGCAGTATTTT
CASSSRTGGIDTQYF
>TRBJ1-5|.|TRBV6-1|TRBD1
TGTGCCAGCAAGGCGGGGGACAGAATTCAGCCCCAGCATTTT
CASKAGDRIQPQHF
>TRBJ2-2|.|TRBV5-1|TRBD1
TGCGCCAGCAGCTTGGCCCGGGACAGGGCTCCCACCGGGGAGCTGTTTTTT
CASSLARDRAPTGELFF
>TRBJ2-3|few|TRBV28|.
TGTGCCACCTCGGCCCCAGATACGCAGTATTTT
CATSAPDTQYF
>TRBJ2-7|few|TRBV15|.
TGTGCCACCAGCAGAGGGACAGAAAACTACGAGCAGTACTTC
CATSRGTENYEQYF
>TRBJ2-5|.|TRBV28|.
TGTGCCAGCAGTACCGCTAGCAACGGGCTGGGGACCCAGTACTTC
CASSTASNGLGTQYF
>TRBJ1-4|few|TRBV6-5|.
TGTGCCAGCAGACAGATTGCAACTAATGAAAAACTGTTTTTT
CASRQIATNEKLFF